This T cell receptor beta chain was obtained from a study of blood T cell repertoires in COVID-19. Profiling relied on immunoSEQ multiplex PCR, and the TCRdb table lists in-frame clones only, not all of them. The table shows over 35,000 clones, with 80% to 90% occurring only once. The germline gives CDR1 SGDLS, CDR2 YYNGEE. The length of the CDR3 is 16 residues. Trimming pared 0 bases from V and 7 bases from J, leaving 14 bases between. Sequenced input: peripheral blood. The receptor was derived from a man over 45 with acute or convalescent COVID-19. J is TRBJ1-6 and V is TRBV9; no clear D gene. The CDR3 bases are TGTGCCAGCAGCGTAGGAGGGCCCTACGCCAATTCACCCCTCCACTTT. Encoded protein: CASSVGGPYANSPLHF.